Presented here are 15 T cell receptor beta chains from one specimen sequenced in a study of early T cells in non-severe SARS-CoV-2 infection. Using its own MiXCR run on the 5' RACE reads, TCRdb lists one record per CDR3 protein. The table records about 60,000 distinct CDR3 sequences, around 11% of them present only once. The material sequenced was whole blood. The receptors were sampled from an adult who was a healthcare worker with PCR-confirmed SARS-CoV-2 infection or an uninfected control (not recorded which).

V usage is TRBV20-1 and J usage is TRBJ2-7, with 11 bases fitting TRBD2. This CDR3 region has 15 residues. The trim removed 5 bases at V and 0 bases at J, leaving 6 bases unmatched. The V gene's germline CDR1 is DFQATT and CDR2 SNEGSKA (reference sequence). The CDR3 is CSAQRGTSGSYEQYF. The CDR3 region has the DNA TGCAGTGCTCAAAGGGGGACTAGCGGCTCCTACGAGCAGTACTTC.

The rearrangement links TRBV7-8 to TRBJ2-2; no clear D gene. With 2 bases removed from V and 2 bases from J, the gap between germline ends came to 21 bases. Germline assignment: CDR1 SGHVS and CDR2 FQNEAQ. CDR3 length: 19 residues. The CDR3 DNA reads as TGTGCCAGCAGCTTAACGCCCTTTTTTGGCGACCCAAACACCGGGGAGCTGTTTTTT. Its protein is CASSLTPFFGDPNTGELFF.

This clonotype was counted a few times. This chain links TRBV29-1 with TRBJ1-3; 8 nucleotides line up with TRBD1. The length of the CDR3 is 12 residues. Germline CDR1 is SQVTM and CDR2 is ANQGSEA. The V and J ends lost 3 bases and 7 bases, in that order; junction bases with no gene match: 2. This CDR3 reads CSVDQGANTIYF. The CDR3, as DNA: TGCAGCGTTGACCAGGGGGCCAACACCATATATTTT.

This clonotype has just a few counts. This rearrangement joins TRBV5-4 to TRBJ2-3; 11 bases fit TRBD2. This CDR3 is built from 16 residues. Germline CDR1 and CDR2: SGHNT and YYREEE (reference sequence). Losses at the gene ends were 2 bases for V and 1 base for J; bases not matched to a gene: 3. For the CDR3, the DNA is TGTGCCAGCAGCTTTCTAGCGGGAGGAGGCACAGATACGCAGTATTTT. This encodes CASSFLAGGGTDTQYF.

In its sample, this clonotype was seen many times. V and J are TRBV9 and TRBJ2-7; 7 bases are a match to TRBD1. V lost 0 bases to trimming and J lost 1 base; unmatched junction nucleotides: 7. CDR3 length equals 16 residues. Germline CDR1 is SGDLS and CDR2 is YYNGEE. The CDR3 DNA sequence: TGTGCCAGCAGCGTAGAAGACAGGGTAGGTTCCTACGAGCAGTACTTC. Translating it yields CASSVEDRVGSYEQYF.

Here the CDR3 reads CASSSGSAANYGYTF. The CDR3 DNA reads as TGTGCCAGCAGCTCTGGCAGTGCAGCTAACTATGGCTACACCTTC. V usage is TRBV6-5 and J usage is TRBJ1-2; D not resolved. The CDR3 loop spans 15 amino acids. The germline V gene has CDR1 MNHEY and CDR2 SVGAGI. V lost 6 bases and J lost 0, with 14 bases in between.

This clonotype has ten or more counts. The V and J genes are TRBV12-3 or TRBV12-4 and TRBJ2-3; no clear D. There are 13 residues in the CDR3. Trimming removed 5 bases at V and 5 bases at J, with 11 bases between. The CDR3 nucleotides are TGTGCCAGCAGTCTAACCCAGAGAGATACGCAGTATTTT. This encodes CASSLTQRDTQYF.

The rearrangement joins TRBV28 to TRBJ2-1; TRBD2 is a possible D gene (5 bases). With 4 bases removed from V and 7 bases from J, the gap between germline ends came to 14 bases. Germline CDR1 MDHEN, CDR2 SYDVKM. There are 14 residues in the CDR3. The CDR3 loop is CASSSLNRGNEQFF. In nucleotides, the CDR3 is TGTGCCAGCAGTTCACTCAATCGGGGAAATGAGCAGTTCTTC.

The sample holds a few counts of this clonotype. One end of the junction fails to match germline, which may point to a read error. V is TRBV7-3 and J is TRBJ2-1; D unclear. The CDR3 sequence is 17 residues long. The V gene's germline CDR1 is SGHTA and CDR2 FQGTGA. In nucleotides, the CDR3 is TGTGCCAGCAGTTTAAGAAGGTCTTACGACTCCTACAATGAGCAGTTCTTC. This gives the protein CASSLRRSYDSYNEQFF.

The V gene is TRBV12-3 or TRBV12-4, the J gene TRBJ2-7; TRBD1 is a possible D gene (6 bases). The CDR3 sequence is 14 residues long. The V end lost 3 bases, the J end lost 4 bases, and 13 bases lay between the germline ends. In DNA form, the CDR3 reads TGTGCCAGCAGTTTTGGTGGCAGGGGTTACGAGCAGTACTTC. Translation: CASSFGGRGYEQYF.

This clonotype appeared many times. The chain is built from TRBV30 and TRBJ2-3; D gene uncertain. The V and J ends lost 0 bases and 6 bases respectively, with 10 bases between them. Per the germline V gene, CDR1 is GTSNPN and CDR2 is SVGIG (reference sequence). The CDR3 has 13 amino acids. The CDR3: CAWSVRRRDTQYF. The CDR3 DNA reads TGTGCCTGGAGTGTACGACGTCGGGATACGCAGTATTTT.

J is TRBJ2-3 and V is TRBV27; either TRBD1 or TRBD2 may fit D (5 bases each). CDR3 length equals 17 residues. Germline V gene lookup returns CDR1 MNHEY and CDR2 SMNVEV (reference sequence). V lost 2 bases and J 2 bases, leaving 17 bases between the germline ends. The chain's CDR3 is CASSLGAGRDLTDTQYF. CDR3 nucleotide sequence: TGTGCCAGCAGTTTAGGAGCAGGGAGAGATCTCACAGATACGCAGTATTTT.

This clonotype has at least ten counts. The chain is built from TRBV7-9 and TRBJ2-7; 8 bases line up with TRBD1. The germline CDR1 and CDR2 sequences are SEHNR and FQNEAQ (reference sequence). The CDR3 runs 12 residues. V was clipped by 3 bases and J by 5 bases; unmatched bases: 0. The CDR3 loop is CASSLTGDEQYF. DNA of the CDR3: TGTGCCAGCAGCTTGACAGGGGACGAGCAGTACTTC.

This clonotype was picked up many times. The rearrangement joins TRBV3-1 to TRBJ1-1; no clear D. CDR1 is LGHDT, CDR2 YNNKEL, per germline (reference sequence). V lost 2 bases and J 1 base, leaving 8 bases between the germline ends. The CDR3 runs to 14 residues. CDR3 sequence reads: CASSQTNTNTEAFF. CDR3 nucleotide sequence: TGTGCCAGCAGCCAAACCAACACGAACACTGAAGCTTTCTTT.

The genes are TRBV7-3 and TRBJ2-5; D is ambiguous. This CDR3 contains 13 residues. Germline V gives CDR1 SGHTA, CDR2 FQGTGA. The V end lost 0 bases, the J end lost 2 bases, and 4 bases lay between the germline ends. CDR3: CASSLTWQETQYF. For the CDR3, the DNA is TGTGCCAGCAGCTTAACATGGCAAGAGACCCAGTACTTC. Combining the CDR3 with reference TRBV7-3 and TRBJ2-5 gives the whole variable domain GAGVSQTPSNKVTEKGKYVELRCDPISGHTALYWYRQSLGQGPEFLIYFQGTGAADDSGLPNDRFFAVRPEGSVSTLKIQRTERGDSAVYLCASSLTWQETQYFGPGTRLLVL.